This TCR beta chain was sequenced during a study of T cells in Graves' hyperthyroidism and ophthalmopathy (dated by TCRdb to between 2019 and 2020). The study in broad terms: Peripheral blood was sampled at the time of initial diagnosis, prior to any treatment. To identify distinguishing TCR V-J signatures, a discovery cohort of about 100 patients was used, comprising fewer than 45 with Graves' ophthalmopathy and some 57 with stable Graves' hyperthyroidism. Prospective prediction of ophthalmopathy was tested in an independent validation cohort of 18 to 20 hyperthyroidism patients and some 17 patients who later progressed to ophthalmopathy. For training and testing, the roughly 97 patients in the discovery cohort were randomly divided in a 7:3 ratio. In more than 5 Graves' hyperthyroidism patients, the study also compared T-cell repertoires from thyroid tissue with T-cell repertoires from blood. Once sampling was done, hyperthyroidism patients were given methimazole at a starting dose of 30 mg daily, whereas ophthalmopathy patients were given high-dose intravenous methylprednisolone. TCR Vbeta CDR3 sequencing of some 140 peripheral blood samples (about 45 ophthalmopathy, approximately 80 hyperthyroidism and around 17 progressor patients) is reported in the paper. What the research found in general, with its limitations: Sample size was not statistically predetermined, and investigators were not blinded to group allocation. Most expanded thyroid clonotypes (frequency above 0.001) were also found in blood, which suggests that blood repertoires may mirror thyroid immune responses. In validation, progression to ophthalmopathy was predicted by the model with 55% to 71% sensitivity and roughly 76% specificity, a median of approximately 6.5 months before onset. In cross-validation, a model built on a 13 V-J signature told ophthalmopathy apart from stable hyperthyroidism with roughly 87% sensitivity and about 81% specificity, and in testing the same model reached 80%/75%.

Amplification of TCR beta CDR3 regions was carried out from RNA transcripts. For the first round of RT-PCR on the TCR CDR3, the HTBI primer set was used together with the Qiagen OneStep RT-PCR kit. Libraries were constructed in a second round of multiplex PCR, after which size selection and purification were performed. Libraries were sequenced paired-end with 100 bp reads on an Illumina HiSeq2000. The original methods were these. SOAPnuke was used to process the raw data, with reads discarded if the reads contained adapters or uncalled bases, had a mean Phred below 15, or lacked an exact constant-primer or identifier match. COPE v1.2.5 was used to merge high-quality paired reads, and clonotypes were defined as unique nucleotide sequences. Clonotypes were aligned to IMGT TRBV, TRBD and TRBJ reference segments using MiTCR v1.1. The analysis included only V-J combinations with a frequency above 0.0001, which together covered 98% to 99.2% of the repertoires. A TCS score was defined as the ratio between F50 (clonal expansion) and ExV (chaos), using BLOSUM62-based TCRdist between CDR3 peptides within each V-J. Welch's t-statistics and random forest reduced fewer than 600 V-J features to 13, which were used in a naive Bayes classifier (R e1071). The public sequencing data were trimmed at Q25 with fastp and processed into clonotypes with MiXCR by TCRdb, which kept only in-frame beta chains. Rows merge per CDR3 protein into single entries with the most common DNA and genes. The V and J calls shown here were made by TCRdb, not taken from the authors' results. The sample yields approximately 710,000 distinct CDR3 sequences; about 18% were counted once. Jointly, the top ten make up about a sixth of the sample.

Stable Graves' hyperthyroidism was defined as the absence of progression to ophthalmopathy over 18 months of follow-up. Hyperthyroidism patients were aged 18 to 65 years and newly diagnosed, with disease duration of less than 2 months. Exclusion was applied to patients with uncontrolled infections, other autoimmune diseases, pregnancy or lactation. Diagnoses relied on clinical symptoms, serum thyroxine and TRAb, thyroid ultrasound and orbital computed tomography. PBMCs were separated from around 9.1 ml of fresh peripheral blood using Ficoll-Paque density gradient centrifugation. Total RNA was extracted with Trizol reagent, and quality was checked on an Agilent 2100 Bioanalyzer. The germline V gene encodes CDR1 MNHNS and CDR2 SASEGT. The CDR3, from cysteine to phenylalanine, totals 15 residues. Just the 45-base CDR3 DNA is kept, in frame starting at base 1. From V the trimming removes 6 bases and from J it removes 5 bases, while the gene matches leave 9 bases of the junction unaccounted for.

A word on this clonotype: Its binding antigen is unknown. Base qualities are not at hand, and no much larger clone is one base apart.

In this chain, TRBV6-1 is recombined with TRBJ1-5; 8 junctional bases match TRBD1. The sequence derives from a man aged 45-60 years with Graves' hyperthyroidism. Sample: blood. This receptor has the CDR3 CASRAGTGVYQPQHF. The bases are TGTGCCAGCAGAGCCGGGACAGGCGTTTATCAGCCCCAGCATTTT.